The 21 T cell receptor beta chains given below trace back to one sample, sequenced in a study of T cell repertoires in cytomegalovirus infection. No antigens are known for them. MiXCR was run by TCRdb on the reads, yielding one entry per CDR3 protein. The sample has about 740,000 distinct CDR3 sequences, about 30% seen once. Sequences were derived from cultured PBMCs, sampled from culture after CMV antigen stimulation. The receptors originated from a human donor in good health (CMV status not recorded). Some clones in this sample may be carry-over from other donors' samples.

The V and J genes are TRBV12-3 or TRBV12-4 and TRBJ1-1, with a weak D call TRBD1 (5 bases). Between the trimmed V and J ends, which lost 3 bases and 5 bases, there was a span of 10 bases. This CDR3 contains 13 residues. Written as DNA, the CDR3 is TGTGCCAGCAGTTTTTCCAGGGAGACTGAAGCTTTCTTT. This gives the protein CASSFSRETEAFF.

This clonotype was observed at least ten times. V is TRBV7-2 and J is TRBJ2-7, with D perhaps matching TRBD1 or TRBD2 (5 bases each). CDR3 size: 18 residues. Germline CDR1 reads SGHTA; CDR2 reads FQGNSA. The ends were cut back, 8 bases at V and 4 bases at J, with 30 bases in the middle. In DNA form, the CDR3 reads TGTGCCAGCCCACCCCTCGCTGGGGCGAGGAGAGGCGGGTACGAGCAGTACTTC. Its translation: CASPPLAGARRGGYEQYF.

This clonotype came up a few times. The chain links TRBV7-2 to TRBJ2-5; 8 bases map to TRBD2. The germline CDR1 and CDR2 sequences are SGHTA and FQGNSA. Losses at the gene ends were 1 base for V and 2 bases for J; bases not matched to a gene: 18. The CDR3 has 20 residues. The CDR3 reads CASSLGAEWGTRRPQETQYF. CDR3 coding DNA: TGTGCCAGCAGCTTAGGGGCCGAGTGGGGGACTAGAAGGCCGCAAGAGACCCAGTACTTC.

This clonotype came up a few times. The chain uses TRBV4-2 and TRBJ2-7; the D gene could be TRBD1 or TRBD2 (5 bases each). The CDR3 runs to 16 residues. V shed 0 bases and J shed 0 bases, with 12 bases lying between them. Germline loops: CDR1 LGHNA, CDR2 YNFKEQ. The DNA of the CDR3 is TGTGCCAGCAGCCAAGATTTTCCGGGGCTCTCCTACGAGCAGTACTTC. Protein: CASSQDFPGLSYEQYF.

The V call is TRBV12-3 or TRBV12-4, the J call TRBJ1-5; maybe TRBD1 (6 bases). This CDR3 comprises 14 residues. Trimming took off 8 bases at V and 0 bases at J, with 11 bases between the two ends. CDR3 sequence reads: CASSNRVSNQPQHF. DNA of the CDR3: TGTGCCAGCTCCAACAGGGTTAGCAATCAGCCCCAGCATTTT.

V usage is TRBV6-5 and J usage is TRBJ1-1, with 8 bases identical to TRBD1. The germline gives CDR1 MNHEY, CDR2 SVGAGI. This CDR3 contains 16 residues. The V and J ends lost 9 bases and 1 base, in that order; junction bases with no gene match: 13. CDR3 in DNA: TGTGCCAGTTCCCTTCAGGGGGCGTGGAGGAACACTGAAGCTTTCTTT. Protein sequence: CASSLQGAWRNTEAFF.

This clonotype was seen a handful of times. The chain uses TRBV12-3 or TRBV12-4 and TRBJ2-3; 9 nucleotides match TRBD2. This CDR3 has 18 amino acids. The V segment lost 3 bases and the J segment 7 bases; nucleotides outside the gene matches: 17. CDR3 residues: CASSFSPPPSGGSYTQYF. DNA for the CDR3: TGTGCCAGCAGTTTCTCCCCCCCACCCAGCGGGGGGTCCTATACGCAGTATTTT.

This clonotype has a handful of counts. The V call is TRBV6-1, the J call TRBJ2-7, with D possibly TRBD2 on 6 matching bases. CDR3 length equals 14 residues. CDR1 and CDR2 from the germline V gene are MNHNS and SASEGT. Deletions cut 7 bases from V and 4 bases from J, with 17 bases between. CDR3 coding DNA: TGTGCCAGCACCGGGGGACTGCTGCATTACGAGCAGTACTTC. As protein: CASTGGLLHYEQYF.

This sequence joins TRBV6-1 and TRBJ1-6; tentative D call: TRBD1 (6 bases). The CDR3 sequence is 12 residues long. V was cut by 5 bases and J by 11 bases, with 10 bases left in between. Germline assignment: CDR1 MNHNS and CDR2 SASEGT. The CDR3 loop reads CASSSGGPPLHF. The CDR3 coding sequence is TGTGCCAGCAGTTCGGGGGGGCCACCCCTCCACTTT.

This clonotype was counted a few times. The chain recombines TRBV7-9 with TRBJ2-1; 7 nucleotides agree with TRBD2. The CDR3 covers 14 residues. Trimming at V came to 8 bases and at J to 7 bases, leaving 11 bases not matched to a gene. CDR1 and CDR2 from the germline V gene are SEHNR and FQNEAQ (reference sequence). CDR3 DNA: TGTGCCAGCTCCCGTGGCGGGGGTTCGAATGAGCAGTTCTTC. Protein sequence: CASSRGGGSNEQFF.

V usage is TRBV6-1 and J usage is TRBJ1-6; 9 bases are a match to TRBD1. In germline, CDR1 is MNHNS, CDR2 SASEGT. The junction had 4 bases not matched to a gene; V was cut back by 4 bases and J by 0 bases. The CDR3 consists of 17 residues. The CDR3 here is CASSAPDRGSYNSPLHF. Written as DNA, the CDR3 is TGTGCCAGCAGTGCCCCGGACAGGGGCTCCTATAATTCACCCCTCCACTTT.

This clonotype has a handful of counts. CDR3 sequence: CAIRMTSWDTDTQYF. In nucleotides, the CDR3 is TGTGCCATCAGAATGACTAGCTGGGACACAGATACGCAGTATTTT. V gene TRBV10-3 combines with J gene TRBJ2-3; 7 bases are a match to TRBD2. The CDR3 consists of 15 residues. V trimming: 6 bases; J trimming: 2 bases; junction bases outside the gene matches: 8. Germline CDR1 ENHRY, CDR2 SYGVKD.

This clonotype was recorded at least ten times. The chain recombines TRBV7-9 with TRBJ2-3; 11 nucleotides match TRBD2. The CDR3 is made up of 14 amino acids. Germline trimming cut 3 bases from V and 6 bases from J; bases unmatched to any gene: 2. CDR1 and CDR2 (germline): SEHNR, FQNEAQ (reference sequence). CDR3 coding DNA: TGTGCCAGCAGCTTGACTAGCGGGGACGATACGCAGTATTTT. Its protein product is CASSLTSGDDTQYF. Drawing the rest from reference TRBV7-9 and TRBJ2-3, the complete variable domain is DTGVSQNPRHKITKRGQNVTFRCDPISEHNRLYWYRQTLGQGPEFLTYFQNEAQLEKSRLLSDRFSAERPKGSFSTLEIQRTEQGDSAMYLCASSLTSGDDTQYFGPGTRLTVL.

CDR3 residues: CASSFSAAGSRDEQFF. The CDR3 DNA follows: TGTGCCAGCAGTTTCTCGGCGGCGGGCTCCAGGGATGAGCAGTTCTTC. V is TRBV28 and J is TRBJ2-1; perhaps D is TRBD1 or TRBD2 (5 bases each). The CDR3 extends over 16 amino acids. Germline V gene data show CDR1 as MDHEN and CDR2 as SYDVKM. V dropped 3 bases and J dropped 8 bases, with 20 bases sitting between them. The full variable domain, completed using reference TRBV28 and TRBJ2-1, is DVKVTQSSRYLVKRTGEKVFLECVQDMDHENMFWYRQDPGLGLRLIYFSYDVKMKEKGDIPEGYSVSREKKERFSLILESASTNQTSMYLCASSFSAAGSRDEQFFGPGTRLTVL.

CDR3 nucleotides: TGTGCCAGCAGGCCGGGGACCATGTATAGCAATCAGCCCCAGCATTTT. Protein product: CASRPGTMYSNQPQHF. The rearrangement links TRBV2 to TRBJ1-5; tentative D call: TRBD1 (5 bases). The V gene lost 6 bases and the J gene lost 0 bases, with 15 bases spanning the gap. Germline V gene data show CDR1 as SNHLY and CDR2 as FYNNEI. The CDR3 spans 16 residues.

The gene calls are TRBV28 and TRBJ1-6, with a weak D call TRBD1 (6 bases). Looked up from germline, CDR1 is MDHEN and CDR2 is SYDVKM. There are 17 residues in the CDR3. Deletions cut 2 bases from V and 1 base from J, with 12 bases between. The CDR3 is CASSLVGAPSYNSPLHF. The DNA of the CDR3 is TGTGCCAGCAGTTTAGTGGGGGCGCCTTCCTATAATTCACCCCTCCACTTT.

This clonotype has at least ten counts. The chain carries TRBV7-2 and TRBJ1-1, with no clear D. V lost 1 base and J lost 1, with 10 bases in between. The CDR3 spans 15 residues. Germline CDR1 reads SGHTA; CDR2 reads FQGNSA. CDR3 in amino acids: CASSLDGNGNTEAFF. DNA of the CDR3: TGTGCCAGCAGCTTAGATGGGAACGGGAACACTGAAGCTTTCTTT. Looking up the rest from reference TRBV7-2 and TRBJ1-1 gives the full variable domain: GAGVSQSPSNKVTEKGKDVELRCDPISGHTALYWYRQSLGQGLEFLIYFQGNSAPDKSGLPSDRFSAERTGGSVSTLTIQRTQQEDSAVYLCASSLDGNGNTEAFFGQGTRLTVV.

This clonotype was counted a few times. The V gene is TRBV6-5, the J gene TRBJ1-1; D unresolved. The germline V and J ends were trimmed by 2 bases and 4 bases, with 11 bases remaining between them. This CDR3 comprises 14 residues. Germline V gives CDR1 MNHEY, CDR2 SVGAGI. The CDR3 loop reads CASSYTPSSTEAFF. In DNA, the CDR3 is TGTGCCAGCAGTTACACCCCCTCGTCCACTGAAGCTTTCTTT.

The genes are TRBV6-2 or TRBV6-3 and TRBJ2-5, with TRBD2 as a possible D gene (6 bases). Trimming cost V 1 base and J 2 bases, with 17 bases left between them. In germline, CDR1 is MNHEY, CDR2 SVGEGT. This CDR3 is 17 amino acids long. CDR3 nucleotides: TGTGCCAGCAGTTACTTAAGGAGGGCAGAGGCTCAAGAGACCCAGTACTTC. Translation gives CASSYLRRAEAQETQYF.

At least ten counts were recorded for this clonotype. This chain joins TRBV7-8 and TRBJ2-7; 9 bases match TRBD1. This CDR3 has 15 residues. The germline gives CDR1 SGHVS, CDR2 FQNEAQ. The V and J ends lost 5 bases and 4 bases, in that order; junction bases with no gene match: 9. The CDR3: CASSPTGQGLYEQYF. DNA of the CDR3: TGTGCCAGCAGCCCTACCGGACAGGGGCTTTACGAGCAGTACTTC.

V and J are TRBV28 and TRBJ2-5; TRBD2 matches at 13 bases. CDR1 is MDHEN, CDR2 SYDVKM, per germline. The CDR3 has 17 amino acids. V was pared by 4 bases and J by 4 bases, with 9 bases of the junction left unmatched. The CDR3 spells CASSSPPRLAGGETQYF. The CDR3 DNA reads as TGTGCCAGCAGTTCCCCTCCCAGACTAGCGGGGGGAGAGACCCAGTACTTC.